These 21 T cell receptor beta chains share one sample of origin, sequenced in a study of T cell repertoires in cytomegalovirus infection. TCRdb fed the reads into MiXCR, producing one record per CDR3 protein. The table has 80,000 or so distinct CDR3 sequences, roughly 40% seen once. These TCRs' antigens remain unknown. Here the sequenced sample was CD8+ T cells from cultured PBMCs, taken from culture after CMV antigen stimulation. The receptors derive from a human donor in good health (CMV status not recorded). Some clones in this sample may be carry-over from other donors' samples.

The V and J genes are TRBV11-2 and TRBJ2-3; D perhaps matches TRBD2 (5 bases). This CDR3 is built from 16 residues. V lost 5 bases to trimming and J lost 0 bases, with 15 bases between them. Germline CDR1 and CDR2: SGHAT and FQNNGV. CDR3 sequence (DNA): TGTGCCAGCAGCCGCATACCTGAGGGTAGCACAGATACGCAGTATTTT. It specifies CASSRIPEGSTDTQYF.

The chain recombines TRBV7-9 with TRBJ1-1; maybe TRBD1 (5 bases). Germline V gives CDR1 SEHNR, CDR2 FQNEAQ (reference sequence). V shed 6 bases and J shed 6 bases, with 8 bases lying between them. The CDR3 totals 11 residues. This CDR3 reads CASRRDPEAFF. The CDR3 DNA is TGTGCCAGCAGGAGGGACCCTGAAGCTTTCTTT.

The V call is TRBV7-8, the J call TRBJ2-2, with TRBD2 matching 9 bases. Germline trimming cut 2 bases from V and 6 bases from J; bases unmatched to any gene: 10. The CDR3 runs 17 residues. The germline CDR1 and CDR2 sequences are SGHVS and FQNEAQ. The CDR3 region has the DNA TGTGCCAGCAGCTTACCCCGCCAAGCGGGGGGCCCCGGGGAGCTGTTTTTT. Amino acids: CASSLPRQAGGPGELFF.

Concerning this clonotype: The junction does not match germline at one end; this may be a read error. CDR3 sequence reads: CASSLGGVPRDF. In nucleotides, the CDR3 is TGTGCCAGCAGCTTAGGTGGCGTACCCCGGGACTTC. This rearrangement joins TRBV7-6 to TRBJ2-5; no clear D gene. The V gene's germline CDR1 is SGHVS and CDR2 FNYEAQ. The CDR3 sequence is 12 residues long.

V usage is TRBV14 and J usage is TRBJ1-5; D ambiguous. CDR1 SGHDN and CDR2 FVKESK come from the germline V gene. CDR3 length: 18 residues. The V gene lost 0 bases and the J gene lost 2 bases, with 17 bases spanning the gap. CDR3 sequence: CASSQDGPRDRGNQPQHF. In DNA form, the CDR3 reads TGTGCCAGCAGCCAAGATGGACCGAGGGATCGTGGCAATCAGCCCCAGCATTTT.

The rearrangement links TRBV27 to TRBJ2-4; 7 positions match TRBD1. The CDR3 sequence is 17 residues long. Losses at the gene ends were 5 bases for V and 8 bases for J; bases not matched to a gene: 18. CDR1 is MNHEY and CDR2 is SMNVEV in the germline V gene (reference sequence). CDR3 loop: CASSPNDWTGRKDIQYF. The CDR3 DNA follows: TGTGCCAGCAGTCCTAACGACTGGACAGGTCGGAAGGACATTCAGTACTTC.

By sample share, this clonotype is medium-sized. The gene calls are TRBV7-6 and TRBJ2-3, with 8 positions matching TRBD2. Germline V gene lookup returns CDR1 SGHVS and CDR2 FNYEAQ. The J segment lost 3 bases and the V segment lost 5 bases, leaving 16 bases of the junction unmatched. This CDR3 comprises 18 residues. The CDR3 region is CASSRLASSSGGTDTQYF. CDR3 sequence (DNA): TGTGCCAGCAGCCGCTTAGCCTCCTCAAGCGGGGGAACAGATACGCAGTATTTT.

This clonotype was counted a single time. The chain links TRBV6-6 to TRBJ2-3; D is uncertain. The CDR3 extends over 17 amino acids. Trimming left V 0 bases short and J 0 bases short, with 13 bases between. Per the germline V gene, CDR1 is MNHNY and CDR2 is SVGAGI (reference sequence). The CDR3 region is CASSYSSATGSTDTQYF. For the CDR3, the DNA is TGTGCCAGCAGTTACTCGTCGGCGACCGGGAGCACAGATACGCAGTATTTT.

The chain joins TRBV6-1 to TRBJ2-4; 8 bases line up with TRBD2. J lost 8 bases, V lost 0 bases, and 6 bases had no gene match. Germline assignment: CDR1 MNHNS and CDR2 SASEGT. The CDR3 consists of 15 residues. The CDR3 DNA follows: TGTGCCAGCAGTGAAGCTAGCGGGGAGGTATACATTCAGTACTTC. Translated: CASSEASGEVYIQYF.

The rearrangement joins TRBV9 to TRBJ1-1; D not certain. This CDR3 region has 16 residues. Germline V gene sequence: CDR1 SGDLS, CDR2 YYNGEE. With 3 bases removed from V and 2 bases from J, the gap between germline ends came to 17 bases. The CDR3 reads CASSGDSRAVNTEAFF. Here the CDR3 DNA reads TGTGCCAGCAGCGGAGACTCCCGAGCGGTAAACACTGAAGCTTTCTTT.

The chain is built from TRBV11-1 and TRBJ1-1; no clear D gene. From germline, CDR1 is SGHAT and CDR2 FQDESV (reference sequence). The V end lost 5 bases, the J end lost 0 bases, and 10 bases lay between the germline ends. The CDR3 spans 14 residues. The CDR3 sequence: CASSPLEMNTEAFF. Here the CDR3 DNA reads TGTGCCAGCAGCCCCCTAGAGATGAACACTGAAGCTTTCTTT.

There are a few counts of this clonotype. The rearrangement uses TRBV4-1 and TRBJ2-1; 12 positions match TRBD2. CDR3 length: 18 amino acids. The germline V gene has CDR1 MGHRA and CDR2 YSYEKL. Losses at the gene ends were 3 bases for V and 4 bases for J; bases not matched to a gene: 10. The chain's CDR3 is CASSQSEGLAGLYNEQFF. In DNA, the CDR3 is TGCGCCAGCAGCCAGTCCGAAGGACTAGCGGGGCTTTACAATGAGCAGTTCTTC.

The CDR3 coding sequence is TGTGCCAGCAGCTTAACCCCGGGGCAGTACTTGGAGCACGAGCAGTACTTC. Its translation is CASSLTPGQYLEHEQYF. The chain has TRBV11-2 and TRBJ2-7; TRBD1 or TRBD2 may be the D gene (5 bases each). Trimming removed 2 bases at V and 5 bases at J, with 22 bases between. Germline-derived CDR1 and CDR2 are SGHAT and FQNNGV. The CDR3 is 17 residues long.

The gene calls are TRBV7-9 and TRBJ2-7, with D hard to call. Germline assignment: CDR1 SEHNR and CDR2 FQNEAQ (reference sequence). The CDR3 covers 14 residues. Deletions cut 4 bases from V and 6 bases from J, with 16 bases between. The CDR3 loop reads CASSSRTAPFEQYF. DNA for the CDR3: TGTGCCAGCAGCTCTCGGACGGCCCCTTTCGAGCAGTACTTC.

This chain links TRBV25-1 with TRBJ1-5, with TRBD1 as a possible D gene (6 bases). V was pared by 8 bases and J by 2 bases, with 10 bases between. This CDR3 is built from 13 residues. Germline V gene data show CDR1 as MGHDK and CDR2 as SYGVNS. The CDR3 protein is CASSHRGNQPQHF. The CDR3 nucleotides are TGTGCCAGCTCACACAGGGGCAATCAGCCCCAGCATTTT.

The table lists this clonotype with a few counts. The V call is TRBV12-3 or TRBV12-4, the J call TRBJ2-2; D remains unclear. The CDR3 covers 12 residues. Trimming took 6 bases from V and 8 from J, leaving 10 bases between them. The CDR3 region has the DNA TGTGCCAGCAGCTTCCCCTTGGGGGAGCTGTTTTTT. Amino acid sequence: CASSFPLGELFF.

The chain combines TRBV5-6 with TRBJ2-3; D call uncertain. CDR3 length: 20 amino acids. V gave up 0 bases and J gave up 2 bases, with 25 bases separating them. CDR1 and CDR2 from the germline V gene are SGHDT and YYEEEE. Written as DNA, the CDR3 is TGTGCCAGCAGCTTGGTGATGGGCCTGCGCGGTCAGCCGGACACAGATACGCAGTATTTT. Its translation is CASSLVMGLRGQPDTDTQYF.

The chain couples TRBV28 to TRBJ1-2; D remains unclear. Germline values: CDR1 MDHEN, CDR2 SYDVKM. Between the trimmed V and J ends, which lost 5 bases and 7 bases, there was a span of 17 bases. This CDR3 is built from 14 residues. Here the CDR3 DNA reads TGTGCCAGCAGTACAATAGGCTCCTGGATTGGCTACACCTTC. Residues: CASSTIGSWIGYTF.

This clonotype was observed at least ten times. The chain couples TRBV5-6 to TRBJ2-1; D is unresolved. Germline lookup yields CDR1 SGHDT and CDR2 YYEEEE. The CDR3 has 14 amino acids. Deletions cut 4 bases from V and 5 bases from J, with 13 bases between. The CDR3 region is CASSPDPSNNEQFF. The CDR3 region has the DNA TGTGCCAGCAGCCCGGACCCCTCGAACAATGAGCAGTTCTTC. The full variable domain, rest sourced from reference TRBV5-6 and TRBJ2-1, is DAGVTQSPTHLIKTRGQQVTLRCSPKSGHDTVSWYQQALGQGPQFIFQYYEEEERQRGNFPDRFSGHQFPNYSSELNVNALLLGDSALYLCASSPDPSNNEQFFGPGTRLTVL.

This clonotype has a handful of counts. This chain's CDR3 is CASSSHGQGAFGANVLTF. DNA for the CDR3: TGTGCCAGCTCATCACACGGACAGGGGGCGTTTGGGGCCAACGTCCTGACTTTC. The V call is TRBV27, the J call TRBJ2-6; 11 nucleotides match TRBD1. Losses at the gene ends were 8 bases for V and 3 bases for J; bases not matched to a gene: 12. CDR3 length: 18 amino acids. CDR1 and CDR2 from the germline V gene are MNHEY and SMNVEV (reference sequence).

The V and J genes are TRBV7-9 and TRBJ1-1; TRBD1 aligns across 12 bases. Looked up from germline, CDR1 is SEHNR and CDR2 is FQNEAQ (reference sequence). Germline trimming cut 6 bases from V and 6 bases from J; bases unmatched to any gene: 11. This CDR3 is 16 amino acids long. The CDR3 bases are TGTGCCAGCAGTCGAGAGGGGACAGGGGGCGACCCTGAAGCTTTCTTT. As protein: CASSREGTGGDPEAFF.